Shown below are 7 T cell receptor beta chains from a single sample sequenced in a study of T cells in Graves' hyperthyroidism and ophthalmopathy. RNA transcripts gave rise to amplified TCR beta CDR3 regions. Primed by the HTBI set, a first-round RT-PCR was run on the TCR CDR3. One entry per CDR3 protein results from TCRdb running MiXCR on the multiplex PCR reads. The sample comprises fewer than 750,000 distinct CDR3 sequences, about 15% of which are singletons, and 4% to 5.5% rests with the top ten. Sequencing was done on a sample of blood. The receptors come from a woman aged 40 to 50 with Graves' ophthalmopathy.

The CDR3 loop is CASSRGQASYSNQPQHF. The CDR3 DNA reads as TGTGCCAGCAGCCGAGGACAGGCCAGTTATAGCAATCAGCCCCAGCATTTT. This chain links TRBV14 with TRBJ1-5; 7 bases agree with TRBD1. Germline V gene data show CDR1 as SGHDN and CDR2 as FVKESK. J was trimmed by 0 bases and V by 4 bases; bases with no gene match: 9. The length of the CDR3 is 17 residues.

The rearrangement links TRBV30 to TRBJ2-2; D gene uncertain. From germline, CDR1 is GTSNPN and CDR2 SVGIG (reference sequence). This CDR3 spans 13 amino acids. V was shortened by 0 bases and J by 5 bases, with 7 bases between the two germline ends. CDR3: CAWSVHGTGELFF. The CDR3 nucleotides read TGTGCCTGGAGTGTACATGGGACCGGGGAGCTGTTTTTT.

The chain links TRBV30 to TRBJ2-1, with TRBD1 matching over 9 bases. CDR1 GTSNPN and CDR2 SVGIG come from the germline V gene (reference sequence). CDR3 size: 14 residues. Trimming at V came to 6 bases and at J to 7 bases, leaving 10 bases not matched to a gene. This chain's CDR3 is CACSPGTGTNEQFF. The CDR3 DNA is TGTGCCTGCTCCCCCGGGACAGGGACGAATGAGCAGTTCTTC.

Many counts were recorded for this clonotype. The chain uses TRBV6-1 and TRBJ1-5; unclear D gene. This CDR3 is built from 12 residues. V was cut by 9 bases and J by 3 bases, with 9 bases left in between. The germline V gene has CDR1 MNHNS and CDR2 SASEGT. CDR3 coding DNA: TGTGCCAGTGGCCCCTTCAATCAGCCCCAGCATTTT. Its translation is CASGPFNQPQHF.

In this sample, this clonotype turned up a few times. The chain links TRBV12-3 or TRBV12-4 to TRBJ1-1; no firm D call. This CDR3 has 14 residues. V shed 3 bases and J shed 6 bases, with 14 bases lying between them. CDR3 protein: CASSFSENAPEAFF. CDR3 coding DNA: TGTGCCAGCAGTTTTTCGGAAAATGCCCCTGAAGCTTTCTTT.

V usage is TRBV6-5 and J usage is TRBJ2-5, with TRBD2 as a possible D gene (5 bases). The germline CDR1 and CDR2 sequences are MNHEY and SVGAGI. Between the trimmed V and J ends, which lost 0 bases and 7 bases, there was a span of 24 bases. The CDR3 contains 18 residues. The CDR3 DNA sequence: TGTGCCAGCAGTTACTCGTTAAACACCGGAGGAAGATTGGGGACCCAGTACTTC. It yields the protein CASSYSLNTGGRLGTQYF.

This clonotype was counted ten times or more. The chain links TRBV12-5 to TRBJ2-7, with 7 bases fitting TRBD2. Germline values: CDR1 LGHNT, CDR2 FRNRAP. The J segment lost 5 bases and the V segment lost 0 bases, leaving 4 bases of the junction unmatched. The CDR3 has 14 amino acids. The CDR3: CASGLVASGHEQYF. The CDR3 DNA reads as TGTGCTAGTGGTTTGGTCGCTAGCGGCCACGAGCAGTACTTC.